The present TCR beta chain was sequenced within a study of T cell clusters in autoimmune cytopenias. Study observations and caveats: Clustering suggested that physiological T cell clusters were missing in primary autoimmune cytopenia patients. A dominant lymphoma-associated repertoire apparently masked the cluster-lack signature in secondary cytopenia versus chronic lymphocytic leukemia.

TRB amplification used approximately 250 ng of peripheral blood genomic DNA. CDR3 length: 12 amino acids. The V gene's germline CDR1 is SNHLY and CDR2 FYNNEI. TRB was amplified by touch-down multiplex PCR, primer pools A and B combined. TCRdb reanalyzed the multiplex PCR reads and collapses them to one entry per CDR3 protein, without DNA. This sample's table reports over 3,500 distinct CDR3 sequences. In the case of this clonotype: Its antigen is currently unknown.

A further study also used this sample, focusing on T cell repertoires in aging, cancer and after chemotherapy. Per that study: Six age groups, ranging from 30 or younger to 70 or older, included the donors. Untreated cancer patients had significantly lower blood TCR diversity than age-matched healthy donors.

Sequencing input: peripheral blood. The sequence was collected from a human donor in good health. The rearrangement links TRBV2 to TRBJ1-6. This CDR3 is CASSVERSPLHF.